The T cell receptor (beta chain) described here comes from a study of shared clonotypes between healthy human individuals. Broader study findings: The authors sampled blood alone, and tissue repertoires likely differ.

The quantity of DNA used in unsorted PBMC replicate PCRs was 250 to 350 ng, corresponding to some 31,000 T cell genomes. The assay was immunoSEQ multiplex PCR, and TCRdb's table has in-frame clones only and misses some. The sample contains about 490,000 clones, 65% to 80% of which appear only once. The germline gives CDR1 SGHVS, CDR2 FQNEAQ. Between the trimmed V and J ends, which lost 5 bases and 6 bases, there was a span of 19 bases. CDR3 length equals 15 residues. Donors comprised only Caucasian adults living in Nashville, Tennessee. Remarks on this clone: The antigen is not known.

Sequencing input: PBMCs. This TCR was sampled from a woman aged 40 to 55 in good health. Some clones in this sample may be carry-over from other donors' samples. The chain is built from TRBV7-8 and TRBJ1-1; D is ambiguous. This CDR3 is CASSLRGGGEPEAFF. In nucleotides, the CDR3 is TGTGCCAGCAGCCTACGGGGAGGCGGGGAACCTGAAGCTTTCTTT.